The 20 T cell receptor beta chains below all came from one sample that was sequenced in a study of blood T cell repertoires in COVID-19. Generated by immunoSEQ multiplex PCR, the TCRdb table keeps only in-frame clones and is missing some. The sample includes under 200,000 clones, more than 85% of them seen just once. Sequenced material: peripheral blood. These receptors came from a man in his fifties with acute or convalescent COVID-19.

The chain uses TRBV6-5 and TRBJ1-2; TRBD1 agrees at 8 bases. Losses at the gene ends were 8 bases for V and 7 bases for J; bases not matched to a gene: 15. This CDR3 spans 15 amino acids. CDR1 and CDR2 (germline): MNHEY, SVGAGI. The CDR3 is CASLSRGQGTGGYTF. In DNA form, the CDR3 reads TGTGCCAGCTTGAGCCGCGGACAGGGAACCGGTGGCTACACCTTC.

CDR3 region: CARIKDRGRVQYV. DNA of the CDR3: TGTGCCAGGATTAAGGACAGGGGAAGAGTGCAGTACGTC. The genes are TRBV27 and TRBJ2-7; the match to TRBD1 covers 9 bases. The germline CDR1 and CDR2 sequences are MNHEY and SMNVEV (reference sequence). The CDR3 runs 13 residues. V was pared by 9 bases and J by 9 bases, with 12 bases of the junction left unmatched.

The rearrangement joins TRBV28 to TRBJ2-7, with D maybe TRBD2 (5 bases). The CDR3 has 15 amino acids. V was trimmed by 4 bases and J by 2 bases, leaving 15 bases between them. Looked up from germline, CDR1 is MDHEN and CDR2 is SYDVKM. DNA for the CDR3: TGTGCCAGCAGTTCGACCGGAGGACGGACCTACGAGCAGTACGTC. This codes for CASSSTGGRTYEQYV.

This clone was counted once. The CDR3 is CASSLGGREKLFF. The CDR3 nucleotides read TGTGCCAGCAGTTTGGGGGGGCGCGAAAAACTGTTTTTT. The chain employs TRBV28 and TRBJ1-4; weak D call: TRBD1 (6 bases). The CDR3 is made up of 13 amino acids. The germline CDR1 and CDR2 sequences are MDHEN and SYDVKM. Trimming shortened V by 3 bases and J by 8 bases, and 10 bases separated the two germline ends.

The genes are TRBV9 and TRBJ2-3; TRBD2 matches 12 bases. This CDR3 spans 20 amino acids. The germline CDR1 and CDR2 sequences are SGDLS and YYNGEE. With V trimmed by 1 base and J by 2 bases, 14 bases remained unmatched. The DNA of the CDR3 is TGTGCCAGCAGCGTATCCTTCCCAACAAGGACTAGCGGGGCCACAGATACGCAGTATTTT. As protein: CASSVSFPTRTSGATDTQYF.

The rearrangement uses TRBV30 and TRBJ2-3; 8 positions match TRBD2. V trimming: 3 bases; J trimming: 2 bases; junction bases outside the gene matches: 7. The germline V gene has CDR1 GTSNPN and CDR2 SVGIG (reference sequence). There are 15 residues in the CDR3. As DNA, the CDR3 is TGTGCCTGGAGGGCTATAGCGGGGATCACAGATACGCAGTATTTT. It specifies CAWRAIAGITDTQYF.

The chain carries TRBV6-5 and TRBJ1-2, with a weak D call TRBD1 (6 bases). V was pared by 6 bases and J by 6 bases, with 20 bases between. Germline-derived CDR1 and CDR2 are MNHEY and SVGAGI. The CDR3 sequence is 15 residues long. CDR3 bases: TGTGCCAGCAGAACCAGGACAGATACTTTGCATGGCTACACCTTC. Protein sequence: CASRTRTDTLHGYTF.

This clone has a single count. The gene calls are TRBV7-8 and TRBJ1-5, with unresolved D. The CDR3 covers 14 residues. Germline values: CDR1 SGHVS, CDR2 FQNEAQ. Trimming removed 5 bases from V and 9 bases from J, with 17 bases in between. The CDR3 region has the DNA TGTGCCAGCAGCCCGGGCCAGATACTAGGGCCCCAGCATTTT. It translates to CASSPGQILGPQHF.

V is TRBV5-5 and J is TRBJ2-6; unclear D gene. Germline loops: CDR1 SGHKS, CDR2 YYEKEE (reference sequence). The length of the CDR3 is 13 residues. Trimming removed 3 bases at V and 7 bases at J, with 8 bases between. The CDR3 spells CASSSPVANVLTF. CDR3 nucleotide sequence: TGTGCCAGCAGCTCCCCCGTCGCCAACGTCCTGACTTTC.

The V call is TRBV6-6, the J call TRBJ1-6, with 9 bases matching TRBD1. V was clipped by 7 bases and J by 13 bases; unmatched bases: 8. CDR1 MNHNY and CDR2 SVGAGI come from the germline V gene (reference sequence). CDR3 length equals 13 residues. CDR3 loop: CASMGQGLYPLHF. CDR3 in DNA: TGTGCCAGCATGGGACAGGGTTTATACCCCCTCCACTTT.

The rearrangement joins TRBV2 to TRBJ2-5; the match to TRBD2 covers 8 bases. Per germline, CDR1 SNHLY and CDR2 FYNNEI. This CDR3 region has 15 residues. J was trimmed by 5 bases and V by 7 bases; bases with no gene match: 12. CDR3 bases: TGTGCCAGCAACAGGGTCGCGGGAGGTTACGAGACCCAGTACTTC. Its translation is CASNRVAGGYETQYF.

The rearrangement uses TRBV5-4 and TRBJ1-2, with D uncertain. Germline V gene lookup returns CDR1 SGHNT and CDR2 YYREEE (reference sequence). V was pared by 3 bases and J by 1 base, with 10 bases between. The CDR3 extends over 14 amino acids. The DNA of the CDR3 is TGTGCCAGCAGCTATGGGCCTTATAACTATGGCTACACCTTC. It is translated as CASSYGPYNYGYTF.

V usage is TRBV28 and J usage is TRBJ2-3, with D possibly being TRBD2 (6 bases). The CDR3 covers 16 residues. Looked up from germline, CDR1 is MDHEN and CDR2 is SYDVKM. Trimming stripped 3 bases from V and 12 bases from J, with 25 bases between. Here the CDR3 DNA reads TGTGCCAGCAGTTTTTTGGGGGGAGGCCCAGGAAGAGGACAGTATTTT. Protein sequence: CASSFLGGGPGRGQYF.

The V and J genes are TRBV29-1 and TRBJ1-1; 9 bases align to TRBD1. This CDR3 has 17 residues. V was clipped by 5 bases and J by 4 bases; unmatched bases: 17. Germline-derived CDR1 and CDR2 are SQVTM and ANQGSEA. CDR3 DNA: TGCAGCGTTTACAGCCCTACCCGCGGACAGGGGTCCACTGAAGCTTTCTTT. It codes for CSVYSPTRGQGSTEAFF.

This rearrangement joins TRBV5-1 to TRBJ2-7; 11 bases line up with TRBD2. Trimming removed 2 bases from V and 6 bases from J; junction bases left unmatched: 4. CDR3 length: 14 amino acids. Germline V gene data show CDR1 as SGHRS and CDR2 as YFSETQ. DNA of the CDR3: TGCGCCAGCAGCTTTAGCGGGAGGGCGAGCGAGCAGTACTTC. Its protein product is CASSFSGRASEQYF.

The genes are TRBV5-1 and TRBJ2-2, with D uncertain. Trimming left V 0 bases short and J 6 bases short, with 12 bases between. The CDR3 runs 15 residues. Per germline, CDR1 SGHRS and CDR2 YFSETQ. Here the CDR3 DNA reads TGCGCCAGCAGCTTGGTTAGCAGAAAGTCCGGGGAGCTGTTTTTT. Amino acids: CASSLVSRKSGELFF.

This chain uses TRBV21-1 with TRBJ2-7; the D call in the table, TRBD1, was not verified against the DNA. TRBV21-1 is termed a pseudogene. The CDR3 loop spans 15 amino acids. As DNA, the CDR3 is TGTGCCAGCAGCAAAGCGCGAGACAGAGCCTACGAGCAGTACTTC. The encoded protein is CASSKARDRAYEQYF.

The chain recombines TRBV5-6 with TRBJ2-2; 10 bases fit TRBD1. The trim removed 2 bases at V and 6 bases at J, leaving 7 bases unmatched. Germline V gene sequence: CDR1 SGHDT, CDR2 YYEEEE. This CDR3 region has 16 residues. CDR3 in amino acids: CASSFLDRGPAGELFF. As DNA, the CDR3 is TGTGCCAGCAGCTTCCTAGACAGGGGGCCGGCCGGGGAGCTGTTTTTT.

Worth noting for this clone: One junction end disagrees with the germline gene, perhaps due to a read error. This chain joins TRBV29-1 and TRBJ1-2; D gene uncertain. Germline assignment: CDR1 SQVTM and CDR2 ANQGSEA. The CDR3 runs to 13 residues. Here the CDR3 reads CSVSVATSLGGHF. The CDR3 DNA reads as TGCAGCGTTTCGGTAGCCACGAGTCTGGGCGGGCACTTC.

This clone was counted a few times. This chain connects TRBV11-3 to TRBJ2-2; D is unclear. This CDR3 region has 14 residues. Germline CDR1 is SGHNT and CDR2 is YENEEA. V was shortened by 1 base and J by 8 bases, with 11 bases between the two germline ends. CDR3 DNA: TGTGCCAGCAGCTTAGTGCACGGGTCTGGGGAGCTGTTTTTT. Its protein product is CASSLVHGSGELFF.